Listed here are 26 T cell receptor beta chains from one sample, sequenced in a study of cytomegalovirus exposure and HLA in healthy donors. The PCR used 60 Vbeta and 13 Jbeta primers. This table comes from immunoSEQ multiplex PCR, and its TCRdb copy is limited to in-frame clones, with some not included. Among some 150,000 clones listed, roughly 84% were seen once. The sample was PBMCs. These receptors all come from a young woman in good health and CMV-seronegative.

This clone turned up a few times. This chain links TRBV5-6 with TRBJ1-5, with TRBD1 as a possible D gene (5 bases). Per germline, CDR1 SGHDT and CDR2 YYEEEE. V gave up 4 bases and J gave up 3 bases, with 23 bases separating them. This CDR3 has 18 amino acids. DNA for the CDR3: TGTGCCAGCAGCCATAGGTACCAGGTGCGGGGCATCAATCAGCCCCAGCATTTT. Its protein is CASSHRYQVRGINQPQHF.

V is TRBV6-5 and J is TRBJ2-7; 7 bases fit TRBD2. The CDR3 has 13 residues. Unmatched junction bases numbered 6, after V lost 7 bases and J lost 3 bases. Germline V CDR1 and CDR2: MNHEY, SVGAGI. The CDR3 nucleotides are TGTGCCAGCAACCTCGGACTAGTCTACGAGCAGTACTTC. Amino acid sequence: CASNLGLVYEQYF.

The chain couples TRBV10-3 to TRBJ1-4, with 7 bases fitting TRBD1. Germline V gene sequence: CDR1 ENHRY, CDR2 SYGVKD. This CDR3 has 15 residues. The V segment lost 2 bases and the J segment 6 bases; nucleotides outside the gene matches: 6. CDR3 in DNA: TGTGCCATCAGTGAGGGACAGGTCGCCTATGAAAAACTGTTTTTT. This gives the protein CAISEGQVAYEKLFF.

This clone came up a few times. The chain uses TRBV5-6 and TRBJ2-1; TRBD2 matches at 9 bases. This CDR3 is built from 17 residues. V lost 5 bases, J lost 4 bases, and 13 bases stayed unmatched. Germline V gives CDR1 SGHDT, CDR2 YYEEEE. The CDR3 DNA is TGTGCCAGCAGAATCCGAAGCGGCGGGGGGGTGTACAATGAGCAGTTCTTC. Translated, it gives CASRIRSGGGVYNEQFF.

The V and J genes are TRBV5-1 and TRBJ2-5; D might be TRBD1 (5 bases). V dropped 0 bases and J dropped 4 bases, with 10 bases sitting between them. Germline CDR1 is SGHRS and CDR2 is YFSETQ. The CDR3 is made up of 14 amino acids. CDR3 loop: CASSLGQIGETQYF. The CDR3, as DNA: TGCGCCAGCAGCTTGGGACAGATCGGAGAGACCCAGTACTTC.

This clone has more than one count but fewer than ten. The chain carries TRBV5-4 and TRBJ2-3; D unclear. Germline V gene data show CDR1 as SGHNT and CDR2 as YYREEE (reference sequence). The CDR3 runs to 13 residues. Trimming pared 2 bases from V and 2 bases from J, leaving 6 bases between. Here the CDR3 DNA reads TGTGCCAGCAGCTTTATCTACACAGATACGCAGTATTTT. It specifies CASSFIYTDTQYF.

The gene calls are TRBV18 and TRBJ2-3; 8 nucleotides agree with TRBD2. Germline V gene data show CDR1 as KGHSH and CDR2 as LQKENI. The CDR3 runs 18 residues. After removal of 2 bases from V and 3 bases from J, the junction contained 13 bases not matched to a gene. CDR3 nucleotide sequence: TGTGCCAGCTCACCAATACCCTTCGGGGGGGCGAAGACAGATACGCAGTATTTT. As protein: CASSPIPFGGAKTDTQYF.

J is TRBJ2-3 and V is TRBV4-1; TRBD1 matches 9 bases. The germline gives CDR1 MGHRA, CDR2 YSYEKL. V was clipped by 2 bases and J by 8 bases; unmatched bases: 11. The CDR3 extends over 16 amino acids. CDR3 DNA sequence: TGCGCCAGCAGCCAAAGATGGAAACAGGGGGCCAGTACGCAGTATTTT. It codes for CASSQRWKQGASTQYF.

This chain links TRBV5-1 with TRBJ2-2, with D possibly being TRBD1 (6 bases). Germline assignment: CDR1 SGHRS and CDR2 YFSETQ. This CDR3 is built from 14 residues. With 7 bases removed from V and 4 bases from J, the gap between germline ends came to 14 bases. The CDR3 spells CASEVTGSTGELFF. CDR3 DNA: TGCGCCAGCGAAGTAACAGGGAGCACCGGGGAGCTGTTTTTT.

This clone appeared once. The CDR3 region has the DNA TGTGCCAGCAGCTCGCGGGACAGGGAGTTAACAGATACGCAGTATTTT. This codes for CASSSRDRELTDTQYF. The chain has TRBV13 and TRBJ2-3, with 9 bases lining up with TRBD1. CDR3 length: 16 residues. V lost 4 bases and J lost 3; bases outside the gene matches: 8. Germline assignment: CDR1 PRHDT and CDR2 FYEKMQ (reference sequence).

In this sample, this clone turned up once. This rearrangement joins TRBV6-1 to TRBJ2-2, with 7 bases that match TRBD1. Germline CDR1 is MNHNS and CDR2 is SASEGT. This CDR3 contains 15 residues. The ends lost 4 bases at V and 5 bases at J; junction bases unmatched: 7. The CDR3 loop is CASSVEQGRTGELFF. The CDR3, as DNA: TGTGCCAGCAGTGTAGAACAGGGGCGAACCGGGGAGCTGTTTTTT.

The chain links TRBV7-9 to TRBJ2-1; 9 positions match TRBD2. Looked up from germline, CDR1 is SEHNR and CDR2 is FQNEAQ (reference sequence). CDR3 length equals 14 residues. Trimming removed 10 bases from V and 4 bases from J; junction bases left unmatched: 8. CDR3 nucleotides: TGTGCCACCCGAGCGGGGGGATTATACAATGAGCAGTTCTTC. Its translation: CATRAGGLYNEQFF.

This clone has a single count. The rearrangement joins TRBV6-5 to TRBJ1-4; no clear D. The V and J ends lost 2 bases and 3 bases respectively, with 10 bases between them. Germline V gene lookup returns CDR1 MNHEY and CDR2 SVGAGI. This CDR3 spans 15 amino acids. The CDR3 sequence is CASSYAGIPNEKLFF. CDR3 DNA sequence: TGTGCCAGCAGTTACGCGGGGATACCTAATGAAAAACTGTTTTTT.

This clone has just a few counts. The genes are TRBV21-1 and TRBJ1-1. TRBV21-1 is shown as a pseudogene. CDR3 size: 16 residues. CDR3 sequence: CASSKPGREMNTEAFF. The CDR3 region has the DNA TGTGCCAGCAGCAAACCGGGGCGGGAAATGAACACTGAAGCTTTCTTT.

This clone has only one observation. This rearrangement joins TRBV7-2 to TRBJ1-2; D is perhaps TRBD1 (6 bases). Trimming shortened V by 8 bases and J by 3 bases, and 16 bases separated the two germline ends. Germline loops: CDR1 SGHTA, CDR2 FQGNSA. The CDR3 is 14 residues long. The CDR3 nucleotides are TGTGCCAGCCGCCAGGGGATCCTGGACTATGGCTACACCTTC. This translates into CASRQGILDYGYTF.

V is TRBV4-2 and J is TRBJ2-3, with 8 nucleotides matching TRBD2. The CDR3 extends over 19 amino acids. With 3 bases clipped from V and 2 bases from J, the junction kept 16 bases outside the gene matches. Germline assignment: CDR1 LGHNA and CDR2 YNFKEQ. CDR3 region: CASSHLSGGLSILTDTQYF. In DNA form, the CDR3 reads TGTGCCAGCAGCCACCTAAGCGGGGGCCTCTCTATCCTCACAGATACGCAGTATTTT.

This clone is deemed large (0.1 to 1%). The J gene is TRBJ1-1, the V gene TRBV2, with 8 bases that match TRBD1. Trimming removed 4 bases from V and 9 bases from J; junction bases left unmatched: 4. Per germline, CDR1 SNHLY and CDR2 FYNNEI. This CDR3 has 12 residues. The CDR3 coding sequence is TGTGCCAGCAGTGCTCGGACAGGGAAAGCTTTCTTT. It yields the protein CASSARTGKAFF. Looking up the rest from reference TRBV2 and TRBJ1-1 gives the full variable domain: EPEVTQTPSHQVTQMGQEVILRCVPISNHLYFYWYRQILGQKVEFLVSFYNNEISEKSEIFDDQFSVERPDGSNFTLKIRSTKLEDSAMYFCASSARTGKAFFGQGTRLTVV.

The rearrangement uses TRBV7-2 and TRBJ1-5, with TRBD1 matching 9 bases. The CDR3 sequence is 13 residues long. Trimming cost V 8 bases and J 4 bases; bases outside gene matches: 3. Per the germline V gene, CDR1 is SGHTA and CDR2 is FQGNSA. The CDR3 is CASAGQGNQPQHF. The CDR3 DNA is TGTGCCAGCGCGGGACAGGGAAATCAGCCCCAGCATTTT.

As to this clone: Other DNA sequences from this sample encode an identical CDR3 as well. CDR3 sequence reads: CASSVGQGSYGYTF. CDR3 in DNA: TGTGCCAGCAGCGTAGGACAGGGGAGCTATGGCTACACCTTC. The chain carries TRBV9 and TRBJ1-2; 8 bases are a match to TRBD1. The germline CDR1 and CDR2 sequences are SGDLS and YYNGEE. The junction had 2 bases not matched to a gene; V was cut back by 0 bases and J by 4 bases. The CDR3 loop spans 14 amino acids.

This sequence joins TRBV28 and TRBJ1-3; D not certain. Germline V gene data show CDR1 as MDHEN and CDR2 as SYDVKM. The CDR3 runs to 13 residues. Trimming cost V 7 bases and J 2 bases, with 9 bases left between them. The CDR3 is CASIREAGNTIYF. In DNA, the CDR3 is TGTGCCAGCATCCGGGAAGCTGGAAACACCATATATTTT.

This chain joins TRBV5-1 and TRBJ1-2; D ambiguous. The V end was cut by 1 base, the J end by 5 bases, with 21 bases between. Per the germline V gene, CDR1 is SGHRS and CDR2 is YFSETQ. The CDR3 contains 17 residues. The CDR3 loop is CASSLRQSAAPGYGYTF. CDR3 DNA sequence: TGCGCCAGCAGCTTGAGGCAGTCAGCCGCGCCGGGATATGGCTACACCTTC.

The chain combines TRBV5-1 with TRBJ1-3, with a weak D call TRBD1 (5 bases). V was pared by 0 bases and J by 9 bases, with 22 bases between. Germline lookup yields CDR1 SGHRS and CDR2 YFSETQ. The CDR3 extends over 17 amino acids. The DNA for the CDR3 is TGCGCCAGCAGCTTGGTTGGGGGGGACCTTCTGGGCGGCACCATATATTTT. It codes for CASSLVGGDLLGGTIYF.

The CDR3 DNA is TGTGCCAGCAGCTTTTGGGCTGGCTACGAGCAGTACTTC. This codes for CASSFWAGYEQYF. The V and J genes are TRBV7-9 and TRBJ2-7; D call uncertain. The germline gives CDR1 SEHNR, CDR2 FQNEAQ (reference sequence). Trimming cost V 3 bases and J 3 bases, with 9 bases left between them. The CDR3 runs 13 residues.

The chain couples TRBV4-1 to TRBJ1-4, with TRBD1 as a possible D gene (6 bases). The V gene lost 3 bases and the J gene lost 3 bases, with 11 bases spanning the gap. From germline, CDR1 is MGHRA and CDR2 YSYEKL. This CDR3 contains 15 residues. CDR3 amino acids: CASSQRGQANEKLFF. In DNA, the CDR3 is TGCGCCAGCAGCCAGAGGGGACAAGCTAATGAAAAACTGTTTTTT.

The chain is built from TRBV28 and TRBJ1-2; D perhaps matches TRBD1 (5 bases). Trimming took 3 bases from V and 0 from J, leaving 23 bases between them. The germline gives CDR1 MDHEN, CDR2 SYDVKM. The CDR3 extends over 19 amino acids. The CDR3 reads CASSFGFVIQAPPNYGYTF. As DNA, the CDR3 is TGTGCCAGCAGTTTCGGTTTTGTCATACAGGCCCCCCCTAACTATGGCTACACCTTC.

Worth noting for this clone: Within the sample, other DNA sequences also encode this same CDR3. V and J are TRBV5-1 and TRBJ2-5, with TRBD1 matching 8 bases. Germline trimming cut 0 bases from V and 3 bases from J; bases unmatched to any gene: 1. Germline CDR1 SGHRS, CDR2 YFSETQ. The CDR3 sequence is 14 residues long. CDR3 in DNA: TGCGCCAGCAGCTTGGGACAGGGGAAAGAGACCCAGTACTTC. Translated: CASSLGQGKETQYF.